Below are 11 T cell receptor beta chains sequenced from a single sample in a study of cytomegalovirus exposure and HLA in healthy donors. Primers included in the PCR were 60 Vbeta and 13 Jbeta primers. Only in-frame clones appear in the TCRdb table, and some are missing; sequencing was by immunoSEQ multiplex PCR. The sample table sets out roughly 120,000 clones. Sequencing was performed on PBMCs. Receptors originate from a man aged 25 to 45 in good health and CMV-seronegative.

This chain joins TRBV7-2 and TRBJ1-2, with D uncertain. The CDR3 sequence is 12 residues long. Trimming cost V 7 bases and J 3 bases, with 9 bases left between them. Germline-derived CDR1 and CDR2 are SGHTA and FQGNSA. CDR3 nucleotides: TGTGCCAGCAACAAACCAGACTATGGCTACACCTTC. Its translation is CASNKPDYGYTF.

The rearrangement uses TRBV5-1 and TRBJ1-2; TRBD1 matches at 9 bases. In germline, CDR1 is SGHRS, CDR2 YFSETQ. The CDR3 is made up of 14 amino acids. The ends lost 5 bases at V and 7 bases at J; junction bases unmatched: 9. The CDR3 DNA reads as TGCGCCAGCAGATTAAACAGGGGGCTAGGTGGCTACACCTTC. The encoded protein is CASRLNRGLGGYTF.

V and J are TRBV19 and TRBJ1-1; D remains ambiguous. Germline V gene lookup returns CDR1 LNHDA and CDR2 SQIVND (reference sequence). Trimming removed 5 bases at V and 8 bases at J, with 12 bases between. The CDR3 totals 12 residues. This CDR3 is CASSEPGGEAFF. For the CDR3, the DNA is TGTGCCAGTAGTGAGCCAGGTGGGGAAGCTTTCTTT.

This rearrangement joins TRBV9 to TRBJ2-1; 12 nucleotides match TRBD2. The germline V gene has CDR1 SGDLS and CDR2 YYNGEE. Trimming at V came to 4 bases and at J to 6 bases, leaving 11 bases not matched to a gene. This CDR3 comprises 17 residues. CDR3 sequence (DNA): TGTGCCAGCAGCACCGAAGGACTAGCGGGGTTGGGCAATGAGCAGTTCTTC. Translating gives CASSTEGLAGLGNEQFF.

The chain is built from TRBV7-2 and TRBJ2-7, with 9 bases identical to TRBD1. Germline-derived CDR1 and CDR2 are SGHTA and FQGNSA. The CDR3 spans 14 residues. Losses at the gene ends were 3 bases for V and 2 bases for J; bases not matched to a gene: 2. CDR3 sequence reads: CASSLRDRAYEQYF. In DNA form, the CDR3 reads TGTGCCAGCAGCTTGCGGGACAGGGCCTACGAGCAGTACTTC.

The chain carries TRBV6-1 and TRBJ2-7; tentatively, D is TRBD1 (6 bases). The CDR3 has 15 residues. Trimming took off 2 bases at V and 6 bases at J, with 17 bases between the two ends. Germline values: CDR1 MNHNS, CDR2 SASEGT. The CDR3 bases are TGTGCCAGCAGTGAATCCGGGACAAGGGGCGGCGAGCAGTACTTC. This codes for CASSESGTRGGEQYF.

CDR3 nucleotides: TGTGCCAGCAGTTATATTAGGCTAGCGGCCACAGATACGCAGTATTTT. It encodes CASSYIRLAATDTQYF. The V gene is TRBV28, the J gene TRBJ2-3; 7 nucleotides align to TRBD2. CDR3 length: 16 amino acids. CDR1 and CDR2 (germline): MDHEN, SYDVKM. With V trimmed by 4 bases and J by 2 bases, 9 bases remained unmatched. Supplemented by reference TRBV28 and TRBJ2-3, the full variable domain reads DVKVTQSSRYLVKRTGEKVFLECVQDMDHENMFWYRQDPGLGLRLIYFSYDVKMKEKGDIPEGYSVSREKKERFSLILESASTNQTSMYLCASSYIRLAATDTQYFGPGTRLTVL.

The V and J genes are TRBV5-6 and TRBJ1-2, with D unclear. Per the germline V gene, CDR1 is SGHDT and CDR2 is YYEEEE. This CDR3 region has 15 residues. V was clipped by 7 bases and J by 4 bases, with 20 bases between them. CDR3 nucleotides: TGTGCCAGCTGCCTCAGGTCTACTTCACTCTATGGCTACACCTTC. Translating gives CASCLRSTSLYGYTF.

The chain carries TRBV5-6 and TRBJ1-3; D uncertain. CDR1 and CDR2 from the germline V gene are SGHDT and YYEEEE. Trimming took 0 bases from V and 0 from J, leaving 7 bases between them. The CDR3 spans 15 residues. DNA of the CDR3: TGTGCCAGCAGCTTGGGTGTAGACTCTGGAAACACCATATATTTT. It codes for CASSLGVDSGNTIYF.

The chain uses TRBV7-3 and TRBJ1-2; 7 bases line up with TRBD1. The germline CDR1 and CDR2 sequences are SGHTA and FQGTGA. V lost 5 bases to trimming and J lost 3 bases; unmatched junction nucleotides: 6. CDR3 length: 14 residues. CDR3 sequence (DNA): TGTGCCAGCAGCCCCCGACAGGGAGACTATGGCTACACCTTC. Residues: CASSPRQGDYGYTF.

The gene calls are TRBV5-6 and TRBJ2-1, with 8 bases matching TRBD2. Germline trimming cut 4 bases from V and 3 bases from J; bases unmatched to any gene: 9. CDR1 SGHDT and CDR2 YYEEEE come from the germline V gene. The CDR3 length is 16 residues. CDR3 residues: CASSDSGTRDYNEQFF. CDR3 coding DNA: TGTGCCAGCAGCGACTCCGGGACTAGGGACTACAATGAGCAGTTCTTC.